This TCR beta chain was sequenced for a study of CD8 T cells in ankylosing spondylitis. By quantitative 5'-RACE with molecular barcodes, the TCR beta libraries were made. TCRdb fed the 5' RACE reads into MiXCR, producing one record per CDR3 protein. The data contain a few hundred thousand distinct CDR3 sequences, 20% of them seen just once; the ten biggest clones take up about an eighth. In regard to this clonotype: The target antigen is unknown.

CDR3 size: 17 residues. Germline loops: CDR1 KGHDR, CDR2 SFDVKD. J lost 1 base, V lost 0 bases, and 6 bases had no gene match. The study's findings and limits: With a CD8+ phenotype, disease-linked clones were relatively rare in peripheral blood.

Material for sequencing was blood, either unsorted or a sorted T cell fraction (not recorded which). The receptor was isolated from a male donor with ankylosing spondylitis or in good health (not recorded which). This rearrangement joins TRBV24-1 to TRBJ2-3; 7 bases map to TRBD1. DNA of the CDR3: TGTGCCACCAGTGATTTGGGGGACAGTACGGGCACAGATACGCAGTATTTT. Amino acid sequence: CATSDLGDSTGTDTQYF.